This T cell receptor beta chain was recovered during a study of T-cell memory formation after mild COVID-19. Study-wide results and caveats: That cross-reactive memory joined was suggested by some responding clones appearing in pre-infection memory.

This clonotype was seen a handful of times. Antigen: not known. TCRdb processed the 5' RACE reads anew with MiXCR; each CDR3 protein has one entry. The sample records 450,000 to 650,000 distinct CDR3 sequences, 20% to 25% being singletons. This CDR3 comprises 14 residues. The V segment lost 5 bases and the J segment 9 bases; nucleotides outside the gene matches: 3. The source is an adult woman who had mild COVID-19 (a few samples of this study predate the infection). Cell type and time point are not known. This chain uses TRBV12-3 or TRBV12-4 with TRBJ1-6; 11 bases are a match to TRBD1. The sequenced sample was PBMCs or a T cell subset sorted from them (not recorded which). The CDR3 DNA reads as TGTGCCAGCAGTCGGACAGGGGGCGGTTCACCCCTCCACTTT. It encodes CASSRTGGGSPLHF.